This T cell receptor beta chain is from a study of T-cell reconstitution after alpha-beta-depleted transplantation in children. The study, taken as a whole, reports: Roughly two months post-transplant, alpha-beta T cells reportedly originated from several hundred graft clones that had expanded.

V was trimmed by 1 base and J by 11 bases, leaving 8 bases between them. The CDR3 runs to 11 residues. From germline, CDR1 is SEHNR and CDR2 FQNEAQ (reference sequence). It was with unique molecular identifiers that the TCRbeta library was prepared. Each CDR3 protein is one row after TCRdb ran MiXCR on the PCR reads. The sample includes about 110,000 distinct CDR3 sequences, 5.5% to 7% of them seen just once. This clonotype occurred many times. The antigen is undetermined. This clonotype was sampled from a male patient aged 2-9 years who had a stem cell transplant for acute lymphoblastic leukemia, so the T cells may come from the graft donor. Here the sequenced sample was PBMCs, mostly from graft donor cells, taken 360 days after TCRalphabeta/CD19-depleted stem cell transplant. The genes are TRBV7-9 and TRBJ2-5; D gene ambiguous. Here the CDR3 reads CASSLGRRQYF. DNA of the CDR3: TGTGCCAGCAGCTTAGGCCGACGTCAGTACTTC. Together with reference TRBV7-9 and TRBJ2-5, the CDR3 gives the full variable domain: DTGVSQNPRHKITKRGQNVTFRCDPISEHNRLYWYRQTLGQGPEFLTYFQNEAQLEKSRLLSDRFSAERPKGSFSTLEIQRTEQGDSAMYLCASSLGRRQYFGPGTRLLVL.